Listed here are 20 T cell receptor beta chains from one sample, sequenced in a study of Graves' ophthalmopathy and Graves' hyperthyroidism. Using RNA transcripts, the TCR beta CDR3 regions were amplified. RT-PCR with HTBI primers came first, then second-round multiplex PCR. TCRdb reprocessed the multiplex PCR reads via MiXCR and lists one record per CDR3 protein. This table holds over a million distinct CDR3 sequences, 35% to 45% found once. Input material: peripheral blood or thyroid tissue (not recorded which). Source of these receptors: an adult man with Graves' hyperthyroidism.

J is TRBJ2-5 and V is TRBV15, with D perhaps TRBD2 (6 bases). CDR3 length: 15 amino acids. CDR1 and CDR2 from the germline V gene are LNHNV and YYDKDF (reference sequence). Between the trimmed V and J ends, which lost 1 base and 2 bases, there was a span of 11 bases. The CDR3 region has the DNA TGTGCCACCAGCAGAGGCACGGGGACTCAAGAGACCCAGTACTTC. Translation: CATSRGTGTQETQYF.

Comment on this clonotype: A clone one base away is much larger, so this may be a read error. The chain has TRBV19 and TRBJ1-1; the D gene is possibly TRBD1 (5 bases). The CDR3 consists of 13 residues. Deletions cut 9 bases from V and 6 bases from J, with 17 bases between. From germline, CDR1 is LNHDA and CDR2 SQIVND (reference sequence). Written as DNA, the CDR3 is TGTGCCAGCAGTCACGACGGACACTCTGAAGCTTTCTTT. This encodes CASSHDGHSEAFF.

The chain has TRBV11-2 and TRBJ2-2; TRBD2 matches at 7 bases. Trimming took 5 bases from V and 4 from J; bases not matched to a gene: 22. Germline CDR1 reads SGHAT; CDR2 reads FQNNGV. The CDR3 contains 20 residues. The CDR3 here is CASSNGAPGLSSFGTGELFF. Written as DNA, the CDR3 is TGTGCCAGCAGCAATGGCGCCCCGGGACTATCCTCTTTCGGCACCGGGGAGCTGTTTTTT.

This clonotype has ten or more counts. The chain couples TRBV2 to TRBJ1-5, with TRBD1 matching 9 bases. Per the germline V gene, CDR1 is SNHLY and CDR2 is FYNNEI. The CDR3 loop spans 15 amino acids. V gave up 6 bases and J gave up 7 bases; unmatched junction bases: 10. The CDR3 protein is CASSERDRVGQPQHF. CDR3 nucleotide sequence: TGTGCCAGCAGCGAAAGGGACAGGGTGGGCCAGCCCCAGCATTTT.

In this sample, this clonotype turned up once. An end of the junction differs from the germline gene, which may be a read error. V and J are TRBV5-1 and TRBJ2-7, with 8 nucleotides matching TRBD1. Germline CDR1 reads SGHRS; CDR2 reads YFSETQ. CDR3 size: 18 residues. The CDR3 DNA sequence: TGCGCCAGCAGCTTGGGCCAGGGGGCGTTCATTAGGGTCTACGAGGAGTACTTC. This encodes CASSLGQGAFIRVYEEYF.

This clonotype appeared a few times. The chain carries TRBV20-1 and TRBJ1-2; D may be TRBD1 (5 bases). Between the trimmed V and J ends, which lost 2 bases and 6 bases, there was a span of 10 bases. Germline V gene lookup returns CDR1 DFQATT and CDR2 SNEGSKA (reference sequence). CDR3 length equals 12 residues. The CDR3 DNA reads as TGCAGTGCTAGACCCGGGACGGATGGCTACACCTTC. The encoded protein is CSARPGTDGYTF.

This clonotype occurred once. The V and J genes are TRBV7-2 and TRBJ2-5; 7 bases fit TRBD1. This CDR3 comprises 15 residues. The V gene's germline CDR1 is SGHTA and CDR2 FQGNSA. V lost 6 bases, J lost 4 bases, and 11 bases stayed unmatched. CDR3 in amino acids: CASRPLYRGGETQYF. In nucleotides, the CDR3 is TGTGCCAGCAGACCTCTATACAGGGGCGGAGAGACCCAGTACTTC.

The V and J genes are TRBV6-5 and TRBJ1-1; unclear D gene. Trimming removed 6 bases from V and 5 bases from J, with 16 bases in between. Germline CDR1 is MNHEY and CDR2 is SVGAGI. The CDR3 has 14 amino acids. The CDR3, as DNA: TGTGCCAGCAGACCGTGGGAGGTCGGAACTGAAGCTTTCTTT. Encoded protein: CASRPWEVGTEAFF.

This clonotype is a singleton in its sample. The genes are TRBV6-5 and TRBJ2-2; the D call may be TRBD1 or TRBD2 (6 bases each). Germline values: CDR1 MNHEY, CDR2 SVGAGI. The CDR3 is made up of 16 amino acids. V was cut by 5 bases and J by 3 bases, with 16 bases left in between. CDR3 in DNA: TGTGCCAGCAGTCCAGTGACCGGGGGCCACACCGGGGAGCTGTTTTTT. This codes for CASSPVTGGHTGELFF.

The V call is TRBV15, the J call TRBJ2-5; D is uncertain. From germline, CDR1 is LNHNV and CDR2 YYDKDF (reference sequence). The CDR3 length is 14 residues. The V end lost 9 bases, the J end lost 1 base, and 15 bases lay between the germline ends. The CDR3 region is CATQGLDGQETQYF. CDR3 DNA sequence: TGTGCCACACAAGGCCTAGACGGCCAAGAGACCCAGTACTTC.

This clonotype was counted a few times. V is TRBV7-2 and J is TRBJ2-2; 7 bases line up with TRBD2. Germline CDR1 and CDR2: SGHTA and FQGNSA. This CDR3 region has 16 residues. V shed 2 bases and J 4 bases; nucleotides not matched to a gene: 7. The CDR3 coding sequence is TGTGCCAGCAGCTTACAGGGTCTAGCGGTCACCGGGGAGCTGTTTTTT. It codes for CASSLQGLAVTGELFF.

Many counts were recorded for this clonotype. CDR3 protein: CASSQEGFYEQYF. CDR3 coding DNA: TGTGCCAGCAGCCAGGAGGGATTCTACGAGCAGTACTTC. The chain joins TRBV14 to TRBJ2-7; the D gene is possibly TRBD2 (6 bases). Trimming took off 3 bases at V and 3 bases at J, with 9 bases between the two ends. The CDR3 runs 13 residues. CDR1 and CDR2 (germline): SGHDN, FVKESK.

The chain carries TRBV7-9 and TRBJ2-7, with a tentative D call TRBD1 (5 bases). V was pared by 1 base and J by 3 bases, with 10 bases between. Germline CDR1 SEHNR, CDR2 FQNEAQ (reference sequence). The CDR3 is made up of 14 amino acids. The CDR3, as DNA: TGTGCCAGCAGCTTAGTAGGGGATTTCTACGAGCAGTACTTC. Translated: CASSLVGDFYEQYF.

The table lists this clonotype with many counts. The genes are TRBV7-2 and TRBJ1-5, with no clear D. This CDR3 spans 17 amino acids. Trimming took off 3 bases at V and 0 bases at J, with 15 bases between the two ends. Germline V gives CDR1 SGHTA, CDR2 FQGNSA. CDR3: CASSLHGRTDSNQPQHF. The CDR3, as DNA: TGTGCCAGCAGCTTGCATGGGAGGACCGATAGCAATCAGCCCCAGCATTTT.

This clonotype was detected many times. The J gene is TRBJ1-1, the V gene TRBV20-1; D is unresolved. Trimming pared 0 bases from V and 0 bases from J, leaving 11 bases between. Per germline, CDR1 DFQATT and CDR2 SNEGSKA (reference sequence). The CDR3 is 15 amino acids. DNA of the CDR3: TGCAGTGCTAGAGATCAACGGCTTTTGAACACTGAAGCTTTCTTT. It encodes CSARDQRLLNTEAFF.

The sample holds many counts of this clonotype. The CDR3 region is CATSDWAITEAFF. The CDR3 DNA is TGTGCCACCAGTGATTGGGCAATCACTGAAGCTTTCTTT. The chain has TRBV24-1 and TRBJ1-1; D uncertain. Germline values: CDR1 KGHDR, CDR2 SFDVKD. This CDR3 comprises 13 residues. Trimming stripped 2 bases from V and 4 bases from J, with 7 bases between.

This clonotype was seen at least ten times. This chain joins TRBV19 and TRBJ1-5; no definite D call. The V end was cut by 2 bases, the J end by 11 bases, with 13 bases between. Germline CDR1 LNHDA, CDR2 SQIVND (reference sequence). The CDR3 runs to 13 residues. The CDR3 sequence is CASSINSAVTQHF. In DNA form, the CDR3 reads TGTGCCAGTAGTATAAATAGCGCCGTAACCCAGCATTTT.

For this clonotype: A junction boundary mismatches the germline segment, possibly from a read error. This rearrangement joins TRBV15 to TRBJ2-7; D possibly corresponds to TRBD2 (6 bases). This CDR3 is built from 20 residues. Germline-derived CDR1 and CDR2 are LNHNV and YYDKDF (reference sequence). The CDR3 protein is CATSRGWRREITASSYEHYF. The CDR3 DNA follows: TGTGCCACCAGCAGAGGCTGGCGGCGGGAAATAACAGCGAGCTCCTACGAGCATTACTTC.

This clonotype was counted many times. The J gene is TRBJ1-5, the V gene TRBV12-3 or TRBV12-4, with 7 bases aligning to TRBD1. This CDR3 has 13 residues. Germline trimming cut 6 bases from V and 12 bases from J; bases unmatched to any gene: 11. The CDR3, as DNA: TGTGCCAGCAGCTCCGACAGGGTCAGTCTCCAGCATTTT. It is translated as CASSSDRVSLQHF.

This clonotype appeared many times. The rearrangement links TRBV7-9 to TRBJ2-5; D is perhaps TRBD2 (6 bases). The CDR3 sequence is 14 residues long. In germline, CDR1 is SEHNR, CDR2 FQNEAQ (reference sequence). V lost 2 bases, J lost 4 bases, and 11 bases lay in between. In DNA, the CDR3 is TGTGCCAGCAGCTTAACCTTCGGGGGAGAGACCCAGTACTTC. It encodes CASSLTFGGETQYF.